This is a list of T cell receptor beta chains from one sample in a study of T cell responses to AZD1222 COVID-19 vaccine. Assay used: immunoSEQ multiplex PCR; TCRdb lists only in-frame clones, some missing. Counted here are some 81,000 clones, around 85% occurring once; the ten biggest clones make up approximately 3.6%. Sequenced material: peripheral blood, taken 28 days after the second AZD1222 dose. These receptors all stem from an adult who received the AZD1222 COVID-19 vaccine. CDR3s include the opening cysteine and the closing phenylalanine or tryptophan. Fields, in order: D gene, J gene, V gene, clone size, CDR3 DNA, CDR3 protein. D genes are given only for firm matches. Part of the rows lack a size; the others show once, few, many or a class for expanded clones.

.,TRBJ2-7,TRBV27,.,TGTGCCAGCAGTTTATCGCCGCAGGGTTCCTACGAGCAGTACTTC,CASSLSPQGSYEQYF
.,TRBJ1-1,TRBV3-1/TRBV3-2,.,TGTGCCAGCAGCCAAGGGAGAGATGCTGAAGCTTTCTTT,CASSQGRDAEAFF
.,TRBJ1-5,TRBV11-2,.,TGTGCCAGCAGCTTAGATCAGGATCCGGGGATGCCCCAGCATTTT,CASSLDQDPGMPQHF
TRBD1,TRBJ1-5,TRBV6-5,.,TGTGCCAGCAGGGAGGACAGGGTCAATCAGCCCCAGCATTTT,CASREDRVNQPQHF
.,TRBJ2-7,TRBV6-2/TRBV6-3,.,TGTGCCAGCAGTTCGAGGGCGTACGAGCAGTACTTC,CASSSRAYEQYF
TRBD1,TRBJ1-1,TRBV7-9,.,TGTGCCAGCCTCGGACAGGCCCTGAACACTGAAGCTTTCTTT,CASLGQALNTEAFF
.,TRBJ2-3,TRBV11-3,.,TGTGCCAGCAGCCCGAGCAGGACAGATACGCAGTATTTT,CASSPSRTDTQYF
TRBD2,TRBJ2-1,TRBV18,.,TGTGCCAGCTCACCCGGGACTAGCGGGATTGAGCAGTTCTTC,CASSPGTSGIEQFF
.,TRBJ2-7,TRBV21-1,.,TGTGCCAGCAGCAAAGCGAGGGGGGACAGCGCAAACCTCCCTTACGAGCAGTACTTC,CASSKARGDSANLPYEQYF
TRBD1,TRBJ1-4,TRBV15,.,TGTGCCACCAGCAGGCGGGACAGAAATGAAAAACTGTTTTTT,CATSRRDRNEKLFF
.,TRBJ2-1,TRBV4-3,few,TGCGCCAGCAGCCGCGGGATGGGGGGCAGCTCCTACAATGAGCAGTTCTTC,CASSRGMGGSSYNEQFF
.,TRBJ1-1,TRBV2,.,TGTGCCAGCAGGTCCGGTGGGGCGGCCACTGAAGCTTTCTTT,CASRSGGAATEAFF
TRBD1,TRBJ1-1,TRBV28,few,TGTGCCAGCAGTTTAACGAGGGGGCTGGCTGAAGCTTTCTTT,CASSLTRGLAEAFF
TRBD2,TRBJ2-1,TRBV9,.,TGTGCCAGCAGCCTTACGAGCGGGAGGGACTACAATGAGCAGTTCTTC,CASSLTSGRDYNEQFF
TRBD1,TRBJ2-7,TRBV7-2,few,TGTGCCAGCAGCTGGACAGGGAACGGGTTCGCCTACGAGCAGTACTTC,CASSWTGNGFAYEQYF
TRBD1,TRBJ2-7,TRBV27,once,TGTGCCAGCAGGCCGCAGGGGGCTCTCTACGAGCAGTACTTC,CASRPQGALYEQYF
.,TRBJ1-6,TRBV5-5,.,TGTGCCAGCAGCTTGGGATCCCGGGGCCGTAATTCACCCCTCCACTTT,CASSLGSRGRNSPLHF
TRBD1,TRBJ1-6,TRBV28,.,TGTGCCAGCAGTTCGACAGGGCGGCATTCACCCCTCCACTTT,CASSSTGRHSPLHF
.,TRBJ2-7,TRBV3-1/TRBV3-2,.,TGTGCCAGCACTCCAAGGTGGGATAGCCGCGAGCAGTACTTC,CASTPRWDSREQYF
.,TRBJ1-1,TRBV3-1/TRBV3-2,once,TGTGCCAGCAGCCAAGATCGAGGTACTGAAGCTTTCTTT,CASSQDRGTEAFF
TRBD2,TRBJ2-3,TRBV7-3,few,TGTGCCAGCAGCTTCCTAGCGGGAACAGATACGCAGTATTTT,CASSFLAGTDTQYF
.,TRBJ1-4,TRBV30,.,TGTGCCTGGAGTGTAATGGGTCCCCAGGGTGAAAAACTGTTTTTT,CAWSVMGPQGEKLFF